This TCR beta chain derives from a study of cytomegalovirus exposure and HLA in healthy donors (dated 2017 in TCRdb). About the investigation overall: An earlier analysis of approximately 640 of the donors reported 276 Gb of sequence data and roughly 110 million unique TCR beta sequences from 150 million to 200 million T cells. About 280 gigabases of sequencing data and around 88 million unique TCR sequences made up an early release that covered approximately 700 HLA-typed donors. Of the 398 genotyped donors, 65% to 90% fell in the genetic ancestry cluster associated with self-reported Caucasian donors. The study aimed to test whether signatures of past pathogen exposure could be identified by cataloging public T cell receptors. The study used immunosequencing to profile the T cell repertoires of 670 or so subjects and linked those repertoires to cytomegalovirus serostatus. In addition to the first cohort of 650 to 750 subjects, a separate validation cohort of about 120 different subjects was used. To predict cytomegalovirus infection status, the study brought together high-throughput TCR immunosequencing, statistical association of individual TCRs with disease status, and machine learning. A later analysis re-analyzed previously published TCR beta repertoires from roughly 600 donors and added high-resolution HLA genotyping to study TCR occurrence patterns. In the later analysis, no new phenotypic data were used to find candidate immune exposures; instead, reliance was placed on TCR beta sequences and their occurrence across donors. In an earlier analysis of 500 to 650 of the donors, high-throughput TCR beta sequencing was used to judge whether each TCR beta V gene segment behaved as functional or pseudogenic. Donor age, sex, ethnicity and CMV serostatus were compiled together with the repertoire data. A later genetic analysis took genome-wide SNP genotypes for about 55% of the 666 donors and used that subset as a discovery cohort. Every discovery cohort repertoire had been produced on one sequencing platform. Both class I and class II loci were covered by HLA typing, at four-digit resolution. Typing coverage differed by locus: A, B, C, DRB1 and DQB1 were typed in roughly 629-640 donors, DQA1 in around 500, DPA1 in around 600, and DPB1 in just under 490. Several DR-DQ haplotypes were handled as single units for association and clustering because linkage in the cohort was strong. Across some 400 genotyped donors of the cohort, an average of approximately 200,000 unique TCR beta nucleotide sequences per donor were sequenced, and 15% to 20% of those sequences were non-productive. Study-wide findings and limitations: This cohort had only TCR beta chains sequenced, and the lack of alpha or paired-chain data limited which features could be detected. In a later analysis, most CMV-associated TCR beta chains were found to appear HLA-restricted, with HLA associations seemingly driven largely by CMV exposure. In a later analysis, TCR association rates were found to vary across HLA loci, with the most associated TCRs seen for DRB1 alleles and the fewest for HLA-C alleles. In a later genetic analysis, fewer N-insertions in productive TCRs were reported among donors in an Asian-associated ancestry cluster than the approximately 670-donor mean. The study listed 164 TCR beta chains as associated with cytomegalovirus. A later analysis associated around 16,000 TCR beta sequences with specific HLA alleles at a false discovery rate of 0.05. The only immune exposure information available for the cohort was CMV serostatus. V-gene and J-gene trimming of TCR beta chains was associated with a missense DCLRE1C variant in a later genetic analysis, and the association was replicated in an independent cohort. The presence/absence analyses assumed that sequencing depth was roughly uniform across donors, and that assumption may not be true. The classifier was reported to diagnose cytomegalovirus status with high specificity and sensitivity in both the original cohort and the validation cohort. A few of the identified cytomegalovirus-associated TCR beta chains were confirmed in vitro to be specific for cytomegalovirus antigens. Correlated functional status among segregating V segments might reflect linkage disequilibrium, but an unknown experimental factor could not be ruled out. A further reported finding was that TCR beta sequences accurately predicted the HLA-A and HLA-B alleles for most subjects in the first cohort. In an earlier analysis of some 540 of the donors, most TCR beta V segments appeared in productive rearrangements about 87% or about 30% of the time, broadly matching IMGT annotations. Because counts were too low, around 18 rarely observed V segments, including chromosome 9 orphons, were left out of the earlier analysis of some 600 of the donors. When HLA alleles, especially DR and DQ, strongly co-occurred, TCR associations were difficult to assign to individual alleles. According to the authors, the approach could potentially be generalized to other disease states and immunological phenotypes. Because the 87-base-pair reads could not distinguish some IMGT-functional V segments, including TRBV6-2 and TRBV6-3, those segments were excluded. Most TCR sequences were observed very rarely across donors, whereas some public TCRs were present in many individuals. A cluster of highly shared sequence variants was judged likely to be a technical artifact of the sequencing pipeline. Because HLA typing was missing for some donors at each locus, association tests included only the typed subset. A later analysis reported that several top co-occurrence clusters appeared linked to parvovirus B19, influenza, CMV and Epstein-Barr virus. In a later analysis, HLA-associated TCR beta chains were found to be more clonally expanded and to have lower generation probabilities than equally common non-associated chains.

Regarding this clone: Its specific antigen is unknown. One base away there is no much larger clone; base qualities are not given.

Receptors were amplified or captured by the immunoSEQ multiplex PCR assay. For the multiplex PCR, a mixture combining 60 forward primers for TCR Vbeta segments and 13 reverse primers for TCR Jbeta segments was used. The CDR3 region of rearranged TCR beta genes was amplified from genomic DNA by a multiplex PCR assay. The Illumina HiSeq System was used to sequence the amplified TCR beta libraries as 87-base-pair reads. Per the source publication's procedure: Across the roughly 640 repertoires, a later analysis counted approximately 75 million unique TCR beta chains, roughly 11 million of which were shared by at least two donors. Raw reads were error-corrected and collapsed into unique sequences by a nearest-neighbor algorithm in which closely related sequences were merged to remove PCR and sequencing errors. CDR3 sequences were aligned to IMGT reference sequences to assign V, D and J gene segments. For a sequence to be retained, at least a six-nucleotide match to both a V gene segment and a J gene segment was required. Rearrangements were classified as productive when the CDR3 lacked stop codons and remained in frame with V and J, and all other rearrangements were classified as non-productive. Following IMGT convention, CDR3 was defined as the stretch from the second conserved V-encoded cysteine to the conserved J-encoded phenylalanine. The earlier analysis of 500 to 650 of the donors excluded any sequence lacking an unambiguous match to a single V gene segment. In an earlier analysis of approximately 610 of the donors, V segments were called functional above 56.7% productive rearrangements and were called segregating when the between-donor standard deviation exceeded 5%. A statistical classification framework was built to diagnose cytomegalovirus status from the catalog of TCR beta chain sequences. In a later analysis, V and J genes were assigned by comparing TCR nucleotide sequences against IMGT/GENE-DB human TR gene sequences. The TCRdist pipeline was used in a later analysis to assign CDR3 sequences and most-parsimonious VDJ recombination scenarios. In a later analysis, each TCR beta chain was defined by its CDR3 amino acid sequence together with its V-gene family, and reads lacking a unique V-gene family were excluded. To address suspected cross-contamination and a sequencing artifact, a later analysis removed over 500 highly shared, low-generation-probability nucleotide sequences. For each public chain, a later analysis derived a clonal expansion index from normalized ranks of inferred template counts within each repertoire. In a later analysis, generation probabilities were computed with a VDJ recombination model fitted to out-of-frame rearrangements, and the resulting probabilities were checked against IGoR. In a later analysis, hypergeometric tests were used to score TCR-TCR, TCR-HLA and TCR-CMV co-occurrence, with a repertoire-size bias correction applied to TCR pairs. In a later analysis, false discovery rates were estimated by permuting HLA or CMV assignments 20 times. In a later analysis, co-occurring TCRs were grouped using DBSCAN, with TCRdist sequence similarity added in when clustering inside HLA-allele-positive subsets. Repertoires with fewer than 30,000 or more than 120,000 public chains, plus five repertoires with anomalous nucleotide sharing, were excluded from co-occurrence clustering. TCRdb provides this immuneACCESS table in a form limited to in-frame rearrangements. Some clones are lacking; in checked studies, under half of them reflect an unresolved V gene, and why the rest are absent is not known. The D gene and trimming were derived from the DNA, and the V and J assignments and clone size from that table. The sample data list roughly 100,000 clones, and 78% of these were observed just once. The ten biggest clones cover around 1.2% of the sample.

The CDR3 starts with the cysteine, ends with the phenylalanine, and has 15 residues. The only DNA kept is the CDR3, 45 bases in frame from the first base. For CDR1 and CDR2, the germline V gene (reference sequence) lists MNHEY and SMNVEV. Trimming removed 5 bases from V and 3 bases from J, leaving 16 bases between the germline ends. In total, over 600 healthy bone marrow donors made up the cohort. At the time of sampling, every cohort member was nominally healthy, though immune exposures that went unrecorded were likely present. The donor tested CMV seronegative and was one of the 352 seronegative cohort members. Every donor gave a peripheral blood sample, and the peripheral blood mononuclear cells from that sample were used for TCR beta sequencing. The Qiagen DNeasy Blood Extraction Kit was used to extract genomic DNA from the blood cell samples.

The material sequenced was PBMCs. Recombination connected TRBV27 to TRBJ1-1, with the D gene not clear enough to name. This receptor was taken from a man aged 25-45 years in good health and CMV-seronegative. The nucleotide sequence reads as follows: TGTGCCAGCAGTGTAAGCGGAGGGTTGGACACTGAAGCTTTCTTT. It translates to CASSVSGGLDTEAFF.